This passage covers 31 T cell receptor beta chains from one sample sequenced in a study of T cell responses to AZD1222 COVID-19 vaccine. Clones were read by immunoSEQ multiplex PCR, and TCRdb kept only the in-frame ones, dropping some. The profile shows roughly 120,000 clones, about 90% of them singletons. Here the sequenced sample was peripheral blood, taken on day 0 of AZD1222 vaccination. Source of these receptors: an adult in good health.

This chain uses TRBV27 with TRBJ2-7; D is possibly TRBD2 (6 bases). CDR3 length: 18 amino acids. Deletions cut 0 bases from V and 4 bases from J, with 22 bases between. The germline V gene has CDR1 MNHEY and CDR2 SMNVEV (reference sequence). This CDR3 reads CASSLSHPGQEGKYEQYF. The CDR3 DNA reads TGTGCCAGCAGTTTATCCCATCCCGGGCAGGAGGGAAAATACGAGCAGTACTTC.

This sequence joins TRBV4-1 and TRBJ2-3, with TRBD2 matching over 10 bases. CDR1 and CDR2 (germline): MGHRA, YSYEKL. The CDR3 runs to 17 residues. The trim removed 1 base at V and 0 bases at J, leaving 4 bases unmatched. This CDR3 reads CASSQASGGLSTDTQYF. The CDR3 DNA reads TGCGCCAGCAGCCAAGCTAGCGGGGGCCTTAGCACAGATACGCAGTATTTT.

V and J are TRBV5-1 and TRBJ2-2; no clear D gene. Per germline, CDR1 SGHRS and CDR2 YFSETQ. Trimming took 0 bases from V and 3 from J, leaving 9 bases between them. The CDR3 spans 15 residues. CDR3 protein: CASSLGSGDTGELFF. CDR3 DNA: TGCGCCAGCAGCTTGGGATCTGGCGACACCGGGGAGCTGTTTTTT.

The DNA for the CDR3 is TGTGCCACCAGCGAGATAGGGGGCTCTGGGGCCAACGTCCTGACTTTC. Translating it yields CATSEIGGSGANVLTF. The chain carries TRBV15 and TRBJ2-6, with a weak D call TRBD1 (6 bases). The V gene lost 5 bases and the J gene lost 0 bases, with 11 bases spanning the gap. This CDR3 spans 16 amino acids. Germline CDR1 and CDR2: LNHNV and YYDKDF (reference sequence). The full variable domain, in which reference TRBV15 and TRBJ2-6 provide the parts outside the CDR3, is DAMVIQNPRYQVTQFGKPVTLSCSQTLNHNVMYWYQQKSSQAPKLLFHYYDKDFNNEADTPDNFQSRRPNTSFCFLDIRSPGLGDTAMYLCATSEIGGSGANVLTFGAGSRLTVL.

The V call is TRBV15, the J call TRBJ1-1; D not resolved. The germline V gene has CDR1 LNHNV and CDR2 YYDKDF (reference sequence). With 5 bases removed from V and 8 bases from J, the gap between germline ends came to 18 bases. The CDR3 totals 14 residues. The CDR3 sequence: CATSPGPPNAEAFF. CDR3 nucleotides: TGTGCCACCAGCCCCGGCCCTCCGAATGCCGAAGCTTTCTTT.

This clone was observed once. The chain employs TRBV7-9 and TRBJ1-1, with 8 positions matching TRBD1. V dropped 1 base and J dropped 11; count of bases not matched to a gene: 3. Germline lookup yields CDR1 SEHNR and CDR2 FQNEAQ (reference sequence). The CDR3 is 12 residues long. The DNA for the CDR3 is TGTGCCAGCAGCTTAGTCGGGGACAGGGCTTTCTTT. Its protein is CASSLVGDRAFF.

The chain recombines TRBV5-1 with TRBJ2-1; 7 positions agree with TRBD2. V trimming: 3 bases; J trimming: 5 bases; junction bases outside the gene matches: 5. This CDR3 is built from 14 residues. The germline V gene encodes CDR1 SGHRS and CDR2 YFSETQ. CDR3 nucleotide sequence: TGCGCCAGCAGCTGGACTAGTCCGAACAATGAGCAGTTCTTC. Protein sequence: CASSWTSPNNEQFF.

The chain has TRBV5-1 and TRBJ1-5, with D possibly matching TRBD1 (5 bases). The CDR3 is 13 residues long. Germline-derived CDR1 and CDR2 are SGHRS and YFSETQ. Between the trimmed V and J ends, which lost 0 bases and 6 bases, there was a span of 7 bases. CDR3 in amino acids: CASSLDGGQPQHF. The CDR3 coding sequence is TGCGCCAGCAGCTTGGATGGGGGTCAGCCCCAGCATTTT. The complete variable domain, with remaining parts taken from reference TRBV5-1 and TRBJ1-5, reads KAGVTQTPRYLIKTRGQQVTLSCSPISGHRSVSWYQQTPGQGLQFLFEYFSETQRNKGNFPGRFSGRQFSNSRSEMNVSTLELGDSALYLCASSLDGGQPQHFGDGTRLSIL.

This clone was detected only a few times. The CDR3 loop is CASSADLMSNQPQHF. CDR3 DNA sequence: TGTGCCAGCAGCGCCGATCTGATGAGCAATCAGCCCCAGCATTTT. This chain uses TRBV5-5 with TRBJ1-5; D is uncertain. The V end lost 4 bases, the J end lost 1 base, and 12 bases lay between the germline ends. Germline CDR1 reads SGHKS; CDR2 reads YYEKEE (reference sequence). The CDR3 consists of 15 residues.

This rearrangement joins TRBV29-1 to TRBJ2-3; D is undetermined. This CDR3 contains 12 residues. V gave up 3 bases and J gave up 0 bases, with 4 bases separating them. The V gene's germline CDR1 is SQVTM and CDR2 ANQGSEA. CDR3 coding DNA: TGCAGCGTTGACCCCAGCACAGATACGCAGTATTTT. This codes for CSVDPSTDTQYF.

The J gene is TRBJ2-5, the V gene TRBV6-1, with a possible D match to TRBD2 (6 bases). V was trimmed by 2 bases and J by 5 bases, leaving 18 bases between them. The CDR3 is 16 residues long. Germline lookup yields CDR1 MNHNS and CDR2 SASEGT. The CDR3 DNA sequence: TGTGCCAGCAGTGAATTGGGGAGGCAGAGGGGCGAGACCCAGTACTTC. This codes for CASSELGRQRGETQYF.

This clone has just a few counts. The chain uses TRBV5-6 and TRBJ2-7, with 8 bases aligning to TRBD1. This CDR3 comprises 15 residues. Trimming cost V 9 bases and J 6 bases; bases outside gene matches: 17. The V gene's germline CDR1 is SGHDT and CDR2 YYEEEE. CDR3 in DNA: TGTGCCACGTACCGGACAGGGAATAAAAGTCCCGAGCAGTACTTC. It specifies CATYRTGNKSPEQYF.

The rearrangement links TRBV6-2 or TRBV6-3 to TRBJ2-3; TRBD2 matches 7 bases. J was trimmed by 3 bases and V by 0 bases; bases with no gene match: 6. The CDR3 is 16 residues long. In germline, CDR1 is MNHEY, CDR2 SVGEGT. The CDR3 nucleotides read TGTGCCAGCAGTTACTCCGGGGCTAGCGGAACAGATACGCAGTATTTT. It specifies CASSYSGASGTDTQYF.

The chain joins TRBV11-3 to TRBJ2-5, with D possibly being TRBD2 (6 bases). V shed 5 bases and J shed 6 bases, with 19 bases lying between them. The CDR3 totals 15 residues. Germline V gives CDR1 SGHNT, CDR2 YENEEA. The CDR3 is CASSPGSEAGQTQYF. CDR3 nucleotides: TGTGCCAGCAGCCCTGGATCAGAGGCGGGACAGACCCAGTACTTC.

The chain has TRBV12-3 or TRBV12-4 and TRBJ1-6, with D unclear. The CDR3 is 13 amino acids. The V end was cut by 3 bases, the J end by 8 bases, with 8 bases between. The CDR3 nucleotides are TGTGCCAGCAGTTTGGGTGCGGATTCACCCCTCCACTTT. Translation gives CASSLGADSPLHF.

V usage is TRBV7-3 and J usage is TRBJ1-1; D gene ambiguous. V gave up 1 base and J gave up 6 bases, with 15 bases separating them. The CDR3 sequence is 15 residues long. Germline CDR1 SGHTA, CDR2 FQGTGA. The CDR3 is CASSLMGGSGSEAFF. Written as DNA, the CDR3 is TGTGCCAGCAGCTTAATGGGTGGGTCGGGATCTGAAGCTTTCTTT.

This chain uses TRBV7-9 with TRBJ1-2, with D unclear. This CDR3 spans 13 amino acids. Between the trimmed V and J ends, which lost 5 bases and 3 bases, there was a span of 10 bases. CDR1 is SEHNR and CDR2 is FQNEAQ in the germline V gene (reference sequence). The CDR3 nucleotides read TGTGCCAGCAGCCCCGATGGAGACTATGGCTACACCTTC. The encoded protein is CASSPDGDYGYTF.

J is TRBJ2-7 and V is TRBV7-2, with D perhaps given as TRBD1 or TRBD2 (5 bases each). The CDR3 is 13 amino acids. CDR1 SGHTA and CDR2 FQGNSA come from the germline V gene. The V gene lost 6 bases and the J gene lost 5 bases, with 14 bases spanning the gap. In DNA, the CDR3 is TGTGCCAGCAGTTGGAACGGGGCGAACGAGCAGTACTTC. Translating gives CASSWNGANEQYF. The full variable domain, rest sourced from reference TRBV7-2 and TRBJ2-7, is GAGVSQSPSNKVTEKGKDVELRCDPISGHTALYWYRQSLGQGLEFLIYFQGNSAPDKSGLPSDRFSAERTGGSVSTLTIQRTQQEDSAVYLCASSWNGANEQYFGPGTRLTVT.

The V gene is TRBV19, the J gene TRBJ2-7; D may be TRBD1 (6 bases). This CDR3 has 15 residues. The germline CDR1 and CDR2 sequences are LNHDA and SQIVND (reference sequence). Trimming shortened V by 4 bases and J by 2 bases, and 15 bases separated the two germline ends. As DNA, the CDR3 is TGTGCCAGTAGTACCAATCAGGGGCCGGCCTACGAGCAGTACTTC. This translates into CASSTNQGPAYEQYF. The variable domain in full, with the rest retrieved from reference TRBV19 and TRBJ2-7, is DGGITQSPKYLFRKEGQNVTLSCEQNLNHDAMYWYRQDPGQGLRLIYYSQIVNDFQKGDIAEGYSVSREKKESFPLTVTSAQKNPTAFYLCASSTNQGPAYEQYFGPGTRLTVT.

DNA of the CDR3: TGTGCCAGCAGCTTCTCTAGCGGACAACCGAGCGAGCAGTACTTC. Encoded protein: CASSFSSGQPSEQYF. J is TRBJ2-7 and V is TRBV7-2; 7 bases fit TRBD2. J lost 6 bases, V lost 3 bases, and 11 bases had no gene match. Per the germline V gene, CDR1 is SGHTA and CDR2 is FQGNSA. The CDR3 spans 15 residues.

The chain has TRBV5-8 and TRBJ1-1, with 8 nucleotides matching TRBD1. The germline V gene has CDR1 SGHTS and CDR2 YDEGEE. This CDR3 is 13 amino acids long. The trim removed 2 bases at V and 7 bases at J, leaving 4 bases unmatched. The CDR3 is CASSFHRGGEAFF. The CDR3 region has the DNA TGTGCCAGCAGCTTTCACAGGGGGGGTGAAGCTTTCTTT.

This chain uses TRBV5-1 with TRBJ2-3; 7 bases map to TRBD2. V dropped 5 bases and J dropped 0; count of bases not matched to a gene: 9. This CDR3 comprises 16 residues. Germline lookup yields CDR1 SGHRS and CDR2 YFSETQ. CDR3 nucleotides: TGCGCCAGCAGGGCCGGGGGAGGGACTAGCACAGATACGCAGTATTTT. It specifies CASRAGGGTSTDTQYF.

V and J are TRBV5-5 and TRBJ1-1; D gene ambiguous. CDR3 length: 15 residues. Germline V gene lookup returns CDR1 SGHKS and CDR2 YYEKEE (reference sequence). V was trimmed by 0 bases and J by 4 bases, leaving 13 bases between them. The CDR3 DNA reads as TGTGCCAGCAGCTTGGCCGAAGGCTTGGGCACTGAAGCTTTCTTT. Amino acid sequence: CASSLAEGLGTEAFF.

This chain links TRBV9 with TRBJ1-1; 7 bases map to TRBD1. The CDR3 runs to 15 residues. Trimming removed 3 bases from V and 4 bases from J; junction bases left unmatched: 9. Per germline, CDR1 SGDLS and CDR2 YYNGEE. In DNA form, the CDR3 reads TGTGCCAGCAGCGCCTCCGGGACAGTAACCACTGAAGCTTTCTTT. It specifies CASSASGTVTTEAFF.

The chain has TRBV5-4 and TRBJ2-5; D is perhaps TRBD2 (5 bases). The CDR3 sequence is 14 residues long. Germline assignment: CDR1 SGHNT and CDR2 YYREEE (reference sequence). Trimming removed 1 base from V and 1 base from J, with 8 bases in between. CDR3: CASSLKSGQETQYF. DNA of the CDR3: TGTGCCAGCAGCTTGAAAAGCGGCCAAGAGACCCAGTACTTC.

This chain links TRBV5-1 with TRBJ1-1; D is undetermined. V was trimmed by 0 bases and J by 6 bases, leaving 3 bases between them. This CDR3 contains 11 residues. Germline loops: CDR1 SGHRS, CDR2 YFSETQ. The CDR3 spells CASSLGPEAFF. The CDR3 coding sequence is TGCGCCAGCAGCTTGGGTCCTGAAGCTTTCTTT.

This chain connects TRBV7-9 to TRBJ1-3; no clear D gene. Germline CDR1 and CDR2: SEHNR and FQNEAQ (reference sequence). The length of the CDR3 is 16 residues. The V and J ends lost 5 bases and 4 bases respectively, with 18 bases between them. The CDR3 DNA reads TGTGCCAGCAGCAGTGTCCCGGGTGAAGTGGGAAACACCATATATTTT. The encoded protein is CASSSVPGEVGNTIYF.

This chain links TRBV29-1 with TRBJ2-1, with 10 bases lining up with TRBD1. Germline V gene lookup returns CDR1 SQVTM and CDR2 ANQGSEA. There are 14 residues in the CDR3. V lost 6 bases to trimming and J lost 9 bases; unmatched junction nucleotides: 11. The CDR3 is CSVPGTGVIGEQFF. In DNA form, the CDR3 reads TGCAGCGTGCCCGGGACAGGGGTCATAGGTGAGCAGTTCTTC.

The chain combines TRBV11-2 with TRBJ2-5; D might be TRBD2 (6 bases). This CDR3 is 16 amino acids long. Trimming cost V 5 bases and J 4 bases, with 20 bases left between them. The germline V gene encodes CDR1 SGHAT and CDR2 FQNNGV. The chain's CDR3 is CASSPSVRTVGETQYF. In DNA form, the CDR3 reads TGTGCCAGCAGCCCTAGCGTGCGTACAGTTGGAGAGACCCAGTACTTC.

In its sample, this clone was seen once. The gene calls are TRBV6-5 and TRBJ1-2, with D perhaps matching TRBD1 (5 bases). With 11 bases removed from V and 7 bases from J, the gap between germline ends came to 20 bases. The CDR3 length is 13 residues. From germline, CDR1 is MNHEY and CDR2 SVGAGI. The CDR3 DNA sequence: TGTGCCTCTCGGGAGAGCGGAGGGGCTGGCTACACCTTC. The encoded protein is CASRESGGAGYTF.

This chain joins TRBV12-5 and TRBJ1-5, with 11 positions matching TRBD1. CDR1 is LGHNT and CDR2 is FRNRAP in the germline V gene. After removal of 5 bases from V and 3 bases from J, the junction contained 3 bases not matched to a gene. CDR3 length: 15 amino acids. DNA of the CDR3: TGTGCTAGTGGTCCGGGACAGGGGGTCAATCAGCCCCAGCATTTT. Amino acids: CASGPGQGVNQPQHF.